This TCR beta chain was captured in a study of blood T cell repertoires in COVID-19. Study-level background: The study drew acute and convalescent COVID-19 samples from the United States, Italy and Spain. The cDNA or gDNA used as material had been derived from T cells, B-cell-depleted T cells, or PBMCs.

Trimming at V came to 9 bases and at J to 4 bases, leaving 7 bases not matched to a gene. Germline V lookup: CDR1 SGHNT, CDR2 YYREEE (reference sequence). There are 14 residues in the CDR3. Generated by immunoSEQ multiplex PCR, the TCRdb table keeps only in-frame clones and is missing some. The repertoire has 310,000 or so clones, approximately 91% of them found once; the top ten carry approximately 11%. J is TRBJ1-3 and V is TRBV5-4, with 10 bases identical to TRBD1. This sequence was found in a woman aged 25 to 45 with COVID-19, enrolled during active disease. Sequencing was performed on peripheral blood. In DNA, the CDR3 is TGTGCCACCCGACAGGGGGCGAAAGGAAACACCATATATTTT. Translation: CATRQGAKGNTIYF. Together with reference TRBV5-4 and TRBJ1-3, the CDR3 gives the full variable domain: ETGVTQSPTHLIKTRGQQVTLRCSSQSGHNTVSWYQQALGQGPQFIFQYYREEENGRGNFPPRFSGLQFPNYSSELNVNALELDDSALYLCATRQGAKGNTIYFGEGSWLTVV.